The clone carrying this T cell receptor (beta chain) was counted many times. This entry is derived from a study of CD8+ T cells in alopecia areata. In each case, RNA was isolated and then reverse transcribed into cDNA as the sequencing template. Repertoires were generated with immunoSEQ multiplex PCR, while TCRdb's copy carries only in-frame clones and drops some. The table records roughly 190,000 clones, about 60% of them present only once. Germline trimming cut 3 bases from V and 8 bases from J; bases unmatched to any gene: 13. The CDR3 covers 16 residues. Germline CDR1 reads KGHSH; CDR2 reads LQKENI. Treatment in this sample: oral pan-JAK inhibitor, 5-10 mg twice daily.

The chain is built from TRBV18 and TRBJ2-1; 7 positions agree with TRBD2. The source material was CD4+ T cells sorted from blood, sampled at week 4, from a patient treated with tofacitinib. The clonotype comes from a human donor with alopecia areata. The CDR3 DNA sequence: TGTGCCAGCTCACCTGCCGCGGGAGTGAGCGGGCATGAGCAGTTCTTC. The encoded protein is CASSPAAGVSGHEQFF.